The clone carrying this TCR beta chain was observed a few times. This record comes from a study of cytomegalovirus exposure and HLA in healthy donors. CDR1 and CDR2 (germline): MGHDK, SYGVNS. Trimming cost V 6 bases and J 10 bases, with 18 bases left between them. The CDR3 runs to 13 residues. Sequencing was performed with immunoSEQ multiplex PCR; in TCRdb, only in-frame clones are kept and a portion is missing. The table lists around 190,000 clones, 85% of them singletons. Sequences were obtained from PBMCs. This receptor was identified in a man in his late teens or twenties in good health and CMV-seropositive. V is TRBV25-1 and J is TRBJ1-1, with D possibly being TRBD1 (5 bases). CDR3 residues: CASRGEGLPGAFF. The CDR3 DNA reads TGTGCCAGCAGAGGGGAGGGACTTCCTGGAGCTTTCTTT.